This is a list of T cell receptor beta chains from one sample in a study of T cell changes during pregnancy in multiple sclerosis. Assay used: immunoSEQ multiplex PCR; TCRdb lists only in-frame clones, some missing. The sample holds tens of thousands of clones, around 90% seen once. The sequenced sample was peripheral blood, obtained after pregnancy. The source is a female donor with multiple sclerosis, enrolled in a pregnancy study. Both conserved end residues are part of each CDR3. D genes are given only for firm matches. Some rows mark clone size as missing; the rest say once, few, many or name a class of expanded clone.

size: .
V: TRBV6-5
D: TRBD1
J: TRBJ2-7
CDR3: CASSYSDRGYEQYF
DNA: TGTGCCAGCAGTTATTCCGACAGGGGCTACGAGCAGTACTTC

size: .
V: TRBV4-1
D: .
J: TRBJ2-5
CDR3: CASSQRAQEETQYF
DNA: TGCGCCAGCAGCCAAAGAGCCCAGGAAGAGACCCAGTACTTC

size: .
V: TRBV4-2
D: TRBD2
J: TRBJ2-7
CDR3: CASSQALAGSHEQYF
DNA: TGTGCCAGCAGCCAAGCGCTAGCGGGGTCCCACGAGCAGTACTTC

size: .
V: TRBV6-1
D: TRBD1
J: TRBJ2-7
CDR3: CASSLGTGGSYEQYF
DNA: TGTGCCAGCAGCCTAGGGACAGGGGGCTCCTACGAGCAGTACTTC

size: .
V: TRBV5-8
D: TRBD1
J: TRBJ2-7
CDR3: CASRRIRDRGTPSYYEQYF
DNA: TGTGCCAGCAGACGAATCCGGGACAGGGGGACCCCTAGCTATTACGAGCAGTACTTC

size: .
V: TRBV5-1
D: TRBD1
J: TRBJ1-2
CDR3: CASSSGTDYGYTF
DNA: TGCGCCAGCAGCTCAGGGACAGATTATGGCTACACCTTC

size: .
V: TRBV19
D: TRBD2
J: TRBJ2-1
CDR3: CASSGTSAYNEQFF
DNA: TGTGCCAGTAGTGGGACTAGCGCCTACAATGAGCAGTTCTTC

size: .
V: TRBV11-2
D: .
J: TRBJ1-1
CDR3: CASSSGLMNTEAFF
DNA: TGTGCCAGCAGCTCGGGACTCATGAACACTGAAGCTTTCTTT

size: .
V: TRBV6-5
D: .
J: TRBJ1-3
CDR3: CASKKTGGNTIYF
DNA: TGTGCCAGCAAAAAAACGGGGGGAAACACCATATATTTT

size: .
V: TRBV30
D: .
J: TRBJ2-4
CDR3: CAWRGVGMNIQYF
DNA: TGTGCCTGGAGGGGAGTTGGGATGAACATTCAGTACTTC

size: once
V: TRBV10-1
D: .
J: TRBJ2-7
CDR3: CASSDHEDRLCYEEQYF
DNA: TGCGCCAGCAGTGACCACGAGGACAGATTATGTTATGAAGAGCAGTACTTC

size: .
V: TRBV4-3
D: TRBD1
J: TRBJ2-7
CDR3: CASSQDERTGPYEQYF
DNA: TGCGCCAGCAGCCAAGATGAGAGGACAGGCCCCTACGAGCAGTACTTC

size: once
V: TRBV5-1
D: TRBD2
J: TRBJ2-5
CDR3: CASSPGGHPGLAGQETQYF
DNA: TGCGCCAGCAGCCCAGGGGGACATCCGGGACTAGCGGGACAAGAGACCCAGTACTTC

size: .
V: TRBV4-1
D: TRBD1
J: TRBJ1-5
CDR3: CASARDREQPQHF
DNA: TGCGCCAGCGCCCGGGACAGGGAACAGCCCCAGCATTTT

size: .
V: TRBV11-3
D: .
J: TRBJ2-7
CDR3: CASSLETGSTYEQYF
DNA: TGTGCCAGCAGCTTAGAGACAGGAAGCACCTACGAGCAGTACTTC

size: .
V: TRBV18
D: .
J: TRBJ1-2
CDR3: CASSPLQDSDGYTF
DNA: TGTGCCAGCTCACCACTACAGGACAGCGATGGCTACACCTTC

size: .
V: TRBV27
D: TRBD2
J: TRBJ2-1
CDR3: CASSKTSTGAGAMQFF
DNA: TGTGCCAGCAGCAAAACCTCCACGGGAGCGGGAGCTATGCAGTTCTTC

size: .
V: TRBV7-2
D: .
J: TRBJ2-5
CDR3: CASSFSAANQETQYF
DNA: TGTGCCAGCAGCTTTAGCGCGGCAAATCAAGAGACCCAGTACTTC

size: .
V: TRBV11-1
D: .
J: TRBJ1-1
CDR3: CASSQQKSPNTEAFF
DNA: TGTGCCAGCAGCCAACAGAAGAGCCCGAACACTGAAGCTTTCTTT

size: .
V: TRBV30
D: .
J: TRBJ1-4
CDR3: CAWSVSRRGGKLFF
DNA: TGTGCCTGGAGTGTAAGCCGGAGGGGAGGGAAACTGTTTTTT

size: .
V: TRBV4-1
D: TRBD2
J: TRBJ2-4
CDR3: CASSQIAGERGKNIQYF
DNA: TGCGCCAGCAGCCAGATAGCGGGAGAGAGGGGTAAAAACATTCAGTACTTC

size: .
V: TRBV11-2
D: .
J: TRBJ2-1
CDR3: CASSLGATPPYNEQFF
DNA: TGTGCCAGCAGCTTAGGGGCGACCCCGCCCTACAATGAGCAGTTCTTC

size: .
V: TRBV4-2
D: TRBD1
J: TRBJ2-3
CDR3: CASSLGTGDFTDTQYF
DNA: TGTGCCAGCAGCCTAGGGACAGGGGACTTCACAGATACGCAGTATTTT

size: .
V: TRBV5-6
D: .
J: TRBJ2-7
CDR3: CASSFYRLELGEQYF
DNA: TGTGCCAGCAGTTTTTACCGACTAGAACTAGGCGAGCAGTACTTC

size: once
V: TRBV28
D: TRBD1
J: TRBJ2-5
CDR3: CASSKGTQGRYQETQYF
DNA: TGTGCCAGCAGTAAGGGGACACAGGGGCGATATCAAGAGACCCAGTACTTC

size: .
V: TRBV4-3
D: TRBD2
J: TRBJ2-1
CDR3: CASSRTSGMNNEQFF
DNA: TGCGCCAGCAGCCGGACTAGCGGGATGAACAATGAGCAGTTCTTC

size: .
V: TRBV9
D: .
J: TRBJ2-1
CDR3: CASSVGGQGPNEQFF
DNA: TGTGCCAGCAGCGTAGGGGGGCAGGGCCCTAATGAGCAGTTCTTC

size: once
V: TRBV18
D: .
J: TRBJ2-5
CDR3: CASSPPREETQYF
DNA: TGTGCCAGCTCACCACCCCGTGAAGAGACCCAGTACTTC

size: .
V: TRBV6-6
D: .
J: TRBJ1-5
CDR3: CASSYGTGKGNQPQHF
DNA: TGTGCCAGCAGTTACGGAACAGGTAAGGGCAATCAGCCCCAGCATTTT

size: .
V: TRBV29-1
D: TRBD2
J: TRBJ2-5
CDR3: CSVDDVAGAQETQYF
DNA: TGCAGCGTTGATGATGTAGCGGGAGCTCAAGAGACCCAGTACTTC

size: .
V: TRBV19
D: .
J: TRBJ2-7
CDR3: CASSIPRQSSSYEQYF
DNA: TGTGCCAGTAGTATTCCCCGACAGTCCTCCTCCTACGAGCAGTACTTC

size: .
V: TRBV2
D: .
J: TRBJ2-5
CDR3: CASQGFGETQYF
DNA: TGTGCCAGCCAGGGTTTCGGAGAGACCCAGTACTTC

size: .
V: TRBV5-1
D: TRBD2
J: TRBJ2-5
CDR3: CASRLSGTTKQETQYF
DNA: TGCGCCAGCAGACTATCCGGGACTACTAAACAAGAGACCCAGTACTTC

size: .
V: TRBV7-2
D: TRBD2
J: TRBJ2-3
CDR3: CASSLRSSGSTDTQYF
DNA: TGTGCCAGCAGCTTACGATCTAGCGGTAGCACAGATACGCAGTATTTT

size: .
V: TRBV6-5
D: TRBD2
J: TRBJ2-1
CDR3: CASTKSGTSYNEQFF
DNA: TGTGCCAGCACCAAAAGCGGGACCTCCTACAATGAGCAGTTCTTC

size: .
V: TRBV5-1
D: TRBD2
J: TRBJ2-1
CDR3: CASSSRTSGDYNEQFF
DNA: TGCGCCAGCAGCTCACGGACTAGCGGGGACTACAATGAGCAGTTCTTC

size: .
V: TRBV11-2
D: TRBD2
J: TRBJ2-7
CDR3: CASSPAASGIATYEQYF
DNA: TGTGCCAGCAGCCCCGCCGCTAGCGGGATCGCGACCTACGAGCAGTACTTC

size: .
V: TRBV11-2
D: TRBD2
J: TRBJ2-1
CDR3: CASSLRSASGSNEQFF
DNA: TGTGCCAGCAGCTTAAGGTCGGCTAGCGGGAGCAATGAGCAGTTCTTC

size: .
V: TRBV7-9
D: .
J: TRBJ2-7
CDR3: CASSLQGQGIYEQYF
DNA: TGTGCCAGCAGCTTACAGGGTCAAGGAATCTACGAGCAGTACTTC

size: .
V: TRBV30
D: TRBD1
J: TRBJ1-1
CDR3: CAWSVLWDRGRSVTNTEAFF
DNA: TGTGCCTGGAGTGTACTATGGGACAGGGGGAGGTCGGTTACGAACACTGAAGCTTTCTTT

size: .
V: TRBV30
D: TRBD1
J: TRBJ1-2
CDR3: CAWSYRGSYGYTF
DNA: TGTGCCTGGAGTTACAGGGGTAGCTATGGCTACACCTTC

size: .
V: TRBV4-2
D: .
J: TRBJ2-5
CDR3: CASSQEARGETQYF
DNA: TGTGCCAGCAGCCAAGAGGCGCGGGGAGAGACCCAGTACTTC

size: .
V: TRBV5-4
D: .
J: TRBJ2-1
CDR3: CASSLAGGRSSYNEQFF
DNA: TGTGCCAGCAGCTTGGCGGGCGGGCGAAGCTCCTACAATGAGCAGTTCTTC